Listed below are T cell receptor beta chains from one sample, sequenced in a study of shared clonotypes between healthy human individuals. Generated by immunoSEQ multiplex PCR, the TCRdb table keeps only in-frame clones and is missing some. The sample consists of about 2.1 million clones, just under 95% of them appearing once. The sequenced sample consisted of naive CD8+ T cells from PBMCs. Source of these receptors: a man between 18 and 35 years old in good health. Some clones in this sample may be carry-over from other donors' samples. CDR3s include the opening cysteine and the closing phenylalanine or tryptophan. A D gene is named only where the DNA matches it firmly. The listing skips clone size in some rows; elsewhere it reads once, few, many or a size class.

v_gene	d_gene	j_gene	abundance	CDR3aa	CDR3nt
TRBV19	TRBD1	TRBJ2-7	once	CASSITGQGRYEQYF	TGTGCCAGTAGTATAACCGGACAGGGTCGGTACGAGCAGTACTTC
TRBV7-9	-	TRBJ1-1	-	CASSLTSPGSPEGAFF	TGTGCCAGCAGTTTAACCTCCCCCGGGTCCCCGGAAGGGGCTTTCTTT
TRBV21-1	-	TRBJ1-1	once	CASSIRDRKTNTEAFF	TGTGCCAGCAGCATCCGGGACAGGAAAACGAACACTGAAGCTTTCTTT
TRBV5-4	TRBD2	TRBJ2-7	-	CASSQGLAGGSYEQYF	TGTGCCAGCAGCCAGGGACTAGCGGGAGGGTCCTACGAGCAGTACTTC
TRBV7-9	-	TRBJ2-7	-	CASSPRDTSYEQYF	TGTGCCAGCAGCCCTCGGGACACATCCTACGAGCAGTACTTC
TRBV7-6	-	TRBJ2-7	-	CASSIRRDGTYEQYF	TGTGCCAGCAGCATTCGAAGGGACGGAACTTACGAGCAGTACTTC
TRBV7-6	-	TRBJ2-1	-	CASSLSWGLDNEQFF	TGTGCCAGCAGCTTATCTTGGGGGCTAGACAATGAGCAGTTCTTC
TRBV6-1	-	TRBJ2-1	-	CASSRLESYNEQFF	TGTGCCAGCAGCAGACTCGAATCTTACAATGAGCAGTTCTTC
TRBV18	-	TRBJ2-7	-	CASSPNDLSLYEQYF	TGTGCCAGCTCCCCTAACGACCTTTCCCTCTACGAGCAGTACTTC
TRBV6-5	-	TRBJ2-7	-	CASSGPEQYF	TGTGCCAGCAGTGGCCCCGAGCAGTACTTC
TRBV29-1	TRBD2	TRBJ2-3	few	CSVEGGGATSEGPDTQYF	TGCAGCGTTGAAGGGGGCGGAGCGACTAGCGAGGGGCCAGATACGCAGTATTTT
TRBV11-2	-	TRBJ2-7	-	CASSLPNYEQYF	TGTGCCAGCAGCCTCCCGAACTACGAGCAGTACTTC
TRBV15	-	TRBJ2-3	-	CATSSRDSWTSDTQYF	TGTGCCACCAGCAGCAGAGACTCTTGGACTTCAGATACGCAGTATTTT
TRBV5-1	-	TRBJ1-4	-	CASSFLDAREKLFF	TGCGCCAGCAGCTTTTTGGACGCCCGCGAAAAACTGTTTTTT
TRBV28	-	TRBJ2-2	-	CASTTFWSRGGTGELFF	TGTGCCAGCACCACCTTTTGGTCCAGGGGAGGTACCGGGGAGCTGTTTTTT
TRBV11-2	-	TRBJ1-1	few	CASSSMMNTEAFF	TGTGCCAGCAGCTCGATGATGAACACTGAAGCTTTCTTT
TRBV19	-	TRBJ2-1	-	CASSMSRSSYNEQFF	TGTGCCAGTAGTATGTCGCGGAGCTCCTACAATGAGCAGTTCTTC
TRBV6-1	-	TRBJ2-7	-	CASSEFMGYEQYF	TGTGCCAGCAGTGAATTTATGGGATACGAGCAGTACTTC
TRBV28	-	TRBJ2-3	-	CASSLRLLDTQYF	TGTGCCAGCAGCCTACGATTGTTGGATACGCAGTATTTT
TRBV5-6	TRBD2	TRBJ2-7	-	CASSWGGEQYF	TGTGCCAGCAGCTGGGGGGGAGAGCAGTACTTC
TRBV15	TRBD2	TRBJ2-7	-	CATSSERPSGRPYEQYF	TGTGCCACCAGCAGCGAAAGACCTAGCGGGAGACCCTACGAGCAGTACTTC
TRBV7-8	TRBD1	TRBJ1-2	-	CASSPGTGASGYTF	TGTGCCAGCAGCCCCGGGACAGGAGCATCTGGCTACACCTTC
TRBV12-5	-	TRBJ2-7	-	CASGPRKGQSPPGEQYF	TGTGCTAGTGGTCCACGAAAAGGACAGTCCCCGCCTGGTGAGCAGTACTTC
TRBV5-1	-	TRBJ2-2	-	CASSLWVTGTAGELFF	TGCGCCAGCAGCTTATGGGTGACAGGGACTGCCGGGGAGCTGTTTTTT
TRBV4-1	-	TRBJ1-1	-	CASSQEVGRGSTEAFF	TGCGCCAGCAGCCAAGAAGTGGGCAGGGGATCCACTGAAGCTTTCTTT
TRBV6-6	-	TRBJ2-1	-	CASSYVSGAGNEQFF	TGTGCCAGCAGTTACGTGAGCGGAGCTGGGAATGAGCAGTTCTTC
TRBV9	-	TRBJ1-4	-	CASSVATGGSEKLFF	TGTGCCAGCAGCGTAGCGACAGGCGGAAGTGAAAAACTGTTTTTT
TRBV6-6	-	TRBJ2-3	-	CASSYASASTDTQYF	TGTGCCAGCAGTTACGCTAGCGCCAGCACAGATACGCAGTATTTT
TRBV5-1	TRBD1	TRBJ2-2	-	CASSWDRVPGELFF	TGCGCCAGCAGCTGGGACAGGGTACCCGGGGAGCTGTTTTTT
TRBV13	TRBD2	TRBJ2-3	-	CASSPLAAGDGAKDTQYF	TGTGCCAGCAGCCCATTAGCGGCGGGAGATGGGGCGAAAGATACGCAGTATTTT
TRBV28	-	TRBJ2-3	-	CASSSRKNTDTQYF	TGTGCCAGCAGTTCGCGGAAGAACACAGATACGCAGTATTTT
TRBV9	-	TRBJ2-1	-	CASSVGITYNEQFF	TGTGCCAGCAGCGTCGGGATTACCTACAATGAGCAGTTCTTC
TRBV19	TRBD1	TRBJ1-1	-	CASSNRGRTEAFF	TGTGCCAGTAGTAACAGGGGAAGAACTGAAGCTTTCTTT
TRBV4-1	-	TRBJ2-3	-	CASSQAPQRVHLPTDTQYF	TGCGCCAGCAGCCAAGCTCCCCAGCGGGTCCATCTTCCCACAGATACGCAGTATTTT
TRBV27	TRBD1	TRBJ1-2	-	CASSAQGAAAYGYTF	TGTGCCAGCAGTGCACAGGGGGCGGCTGCCTATGGCTACACCTTC
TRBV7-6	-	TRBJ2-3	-	CASSQGGGTLDTQYF	TGTGCCAGCAGCCAAGGGGGAGGGACTCTTGATACGCAGTATTTT
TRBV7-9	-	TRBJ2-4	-	CASSPPTSIAKNIQYF	TGTGCCAGCAGCCCCCCGACCAGTATAGCCAAAAACATTCAGTACTTC
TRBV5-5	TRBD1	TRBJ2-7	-	CASSTGQGTIEQYF	TGTGCCAGCAGCACCGGACAGGGGACGATCGAGCAGTACTTC
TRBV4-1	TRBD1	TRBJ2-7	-	CASSHPGQGAYEQYF	TGCGCCAGCAGCCACCCGGGACAGGGGGCCTACGAGCAGTACTTC
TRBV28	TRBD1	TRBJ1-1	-	CASSYGTGSFRTEAFF	TGTGCCAGCAGTTACGGGACAGGGAGTTTTCGGACTGAAGCTTTCTTT
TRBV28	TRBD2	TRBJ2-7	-	CASSLGLAGDYEQYF	TGTGCCAGCAGTCTGGGACTAGCGGGAGACTACGAGCAGTACTTC
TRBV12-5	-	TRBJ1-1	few	CASQGSTEAFF	TGTGCTAGCCAGGGGTCCACTGAAGCTTTCTTT
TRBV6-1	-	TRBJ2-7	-	CASSGPRRGVSEQYF	TGTGCCAGCAGTGGGCCCCGCAGGGGGGTAAGCGAGCAGTACTTC
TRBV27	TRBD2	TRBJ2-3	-	CASSLAAGGIDTQYF	TGTGCCAGCAGTTTAGCAGCGGGAGGGATAGATACGCAGTATTTT